This TCR beta chain was obtained from a study of CD8 T cells in cerebrospinal fluid in Alzheimer's disease. Measured by frequency, this clonotype is medium-sized. Its specificity is not known. Study-wide results and caveats: EBV-specific clones showed no enrichment in Alzheimer's patients and were not the top expanded clones.

Germline V gene data show CDR1 as SGHDN and CDR2 as FVKESK. CDR3 length: 16 residues. 10X single-cell V(D)J and 5' gene-expression libraries profiled CSF cells. TCRdb reanalyzed the 10x single-cell sequencing reads and collapses them to one entry per CDR3 protein, without DNA. In all, the sample yields some 980 distinct CDR3 sequences. This sequence was found in a human donor with mild cognitive impairment. Sequencing used cerebrospinal fluid. The V gene is TRBV14, the J gene TRBJ1-2; TCRdb names TRBD1, which stays unverified in the absence of DNA. The CDR3: CASSQVPGQYVYGYTF. The full variable domain, completed using reference TRBV14 and TRBJ1-2, is EAGVTQFPSHSVIEKGQTVTLRCDPISGHDNLYWYRRVMGKEIKFLLHFVKESKQDESGMPNNRFLAERTGGTYSTLKVQPAELEDSGVYFCASSQVPGQYVYGYTFGSGTRLTVV.